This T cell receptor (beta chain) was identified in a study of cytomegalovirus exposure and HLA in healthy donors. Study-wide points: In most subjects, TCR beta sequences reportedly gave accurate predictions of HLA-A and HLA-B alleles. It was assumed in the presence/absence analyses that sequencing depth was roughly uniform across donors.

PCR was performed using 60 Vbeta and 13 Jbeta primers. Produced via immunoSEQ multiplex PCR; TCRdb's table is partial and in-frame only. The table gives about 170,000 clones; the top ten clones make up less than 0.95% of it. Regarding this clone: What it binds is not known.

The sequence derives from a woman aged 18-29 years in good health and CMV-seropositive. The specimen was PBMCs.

The CDR3 reads CASSDWAGGNQPQHF. The CDR3 bases are TGTGCCAGCAGTGATTGGGCAGGGGGGAATCAGCCCCAGCATTTT. J is TRBJ1-5 and V is TRBV2; 7 bases align to TRBD1. CDR1 is SNHLY and CDR2 is FYNNEI in the germline V gene. Trimming took 3 bases from V and 4 from J; bases not matched to a gene: 6. The CDR3 totals 15 residues. Full variable domain (missing parts from reference TRBV2 and TRBJ1-5): EPEVTQTPSHQVTQMGQEVILRCVPISNHLYFYWYRQILGQKVEFLVSFYNNEISEKSEIFDDQFSVERPDGSNFTLKIRSTKLEDSAMYFCASSDWAGGNQPQHFGDGTRLSIL.